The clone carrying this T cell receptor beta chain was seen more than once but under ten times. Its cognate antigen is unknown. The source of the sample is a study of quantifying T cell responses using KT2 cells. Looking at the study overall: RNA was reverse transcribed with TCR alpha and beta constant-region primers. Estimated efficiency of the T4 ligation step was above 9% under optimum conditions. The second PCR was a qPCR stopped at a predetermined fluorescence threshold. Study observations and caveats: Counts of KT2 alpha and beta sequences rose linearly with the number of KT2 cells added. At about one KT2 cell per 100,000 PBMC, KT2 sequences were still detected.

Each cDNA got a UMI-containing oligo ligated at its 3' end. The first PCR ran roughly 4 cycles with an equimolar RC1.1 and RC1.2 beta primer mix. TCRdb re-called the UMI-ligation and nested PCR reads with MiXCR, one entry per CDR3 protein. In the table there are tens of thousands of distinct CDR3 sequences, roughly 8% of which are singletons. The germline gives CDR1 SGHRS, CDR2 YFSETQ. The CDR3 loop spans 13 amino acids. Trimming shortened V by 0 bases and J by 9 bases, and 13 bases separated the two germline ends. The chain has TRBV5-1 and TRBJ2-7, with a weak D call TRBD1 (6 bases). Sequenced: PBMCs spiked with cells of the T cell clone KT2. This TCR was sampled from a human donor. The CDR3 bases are TGCGCCAGCAGCTTGGCTCAGGGGAAGAGGCAGTACTTC. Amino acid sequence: CASSLAQGKRQYF.